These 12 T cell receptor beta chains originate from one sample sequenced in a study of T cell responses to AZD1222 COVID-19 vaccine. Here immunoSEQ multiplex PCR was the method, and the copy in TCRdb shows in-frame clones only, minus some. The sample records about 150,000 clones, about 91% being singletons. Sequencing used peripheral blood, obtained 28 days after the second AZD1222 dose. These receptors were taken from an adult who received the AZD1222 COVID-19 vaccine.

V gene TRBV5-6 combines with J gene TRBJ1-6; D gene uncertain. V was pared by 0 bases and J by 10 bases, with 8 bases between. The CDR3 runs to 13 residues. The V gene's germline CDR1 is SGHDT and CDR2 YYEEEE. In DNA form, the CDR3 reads TGTGCCAGCAGCTTGGGGGATTTCTCACCCCTCCACTTT. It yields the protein CASSLGDFSPLHF. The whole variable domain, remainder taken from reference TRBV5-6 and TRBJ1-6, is DAGVTQSPTHLIKTRGQQVTLRCSPKSGHDTVSWYQQALGQGPQFIFQYYEEEERQRGNFPDRFSGHQFPNYSSELNVNALLLGDSALYLCASSLGDFSPLHFGNGTRLTVT.

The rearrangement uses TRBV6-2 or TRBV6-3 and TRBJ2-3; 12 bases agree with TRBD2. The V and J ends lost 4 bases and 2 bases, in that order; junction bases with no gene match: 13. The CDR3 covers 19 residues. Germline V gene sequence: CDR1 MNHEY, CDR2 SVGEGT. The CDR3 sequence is CASSFGGLAGGPNTDTQYF. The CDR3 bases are TGTGCCAGCAGTTTTGGGGGGCTAGCGGGAGGGCCGAACACAGATACGCAGTATTTT.

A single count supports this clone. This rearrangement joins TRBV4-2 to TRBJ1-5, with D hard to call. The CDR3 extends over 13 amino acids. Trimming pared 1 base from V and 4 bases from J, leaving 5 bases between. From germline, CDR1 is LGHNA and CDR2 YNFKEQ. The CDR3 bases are TGTGCCAGCAGCCAAGGGGGTAATCAGCCCCAGCATTTT. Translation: CASSQGGNQPQHF.

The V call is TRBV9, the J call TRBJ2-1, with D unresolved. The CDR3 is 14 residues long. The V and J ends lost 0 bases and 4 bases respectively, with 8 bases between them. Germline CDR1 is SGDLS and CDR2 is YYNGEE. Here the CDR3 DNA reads TGTGCCAGCAGCGTAGCTGGGTCGTACAATGAGCAGTTCTTC. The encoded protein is CASSVAGSYNEQFF.

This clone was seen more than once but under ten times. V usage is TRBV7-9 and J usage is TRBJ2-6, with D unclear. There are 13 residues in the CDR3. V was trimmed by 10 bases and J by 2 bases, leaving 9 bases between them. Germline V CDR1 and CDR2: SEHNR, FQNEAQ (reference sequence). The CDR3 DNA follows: TGTGCCATCCCCGTCGCTGGGGCCAACGTCCTGACTTTC. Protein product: CAIPVAGANVLTF.

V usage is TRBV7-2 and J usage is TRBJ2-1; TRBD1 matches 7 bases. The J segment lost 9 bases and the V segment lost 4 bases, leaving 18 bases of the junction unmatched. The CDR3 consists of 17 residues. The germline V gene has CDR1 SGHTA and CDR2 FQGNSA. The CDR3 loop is CASSSGRTGAVGSEQFF. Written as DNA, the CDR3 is TGTGCCAGCAGCTCCGGACGGACAGGAGCGGTGGGCAGTGAGCAGTTCTTC.

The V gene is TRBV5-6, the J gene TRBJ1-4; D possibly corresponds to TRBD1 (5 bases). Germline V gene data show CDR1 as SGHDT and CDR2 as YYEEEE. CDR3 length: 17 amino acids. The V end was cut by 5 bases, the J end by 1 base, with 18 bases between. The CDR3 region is CASSSGTRRVTNEKLFF. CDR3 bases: TGTGCCAGCAGTTCCGGGACGAGACGTGTAACTAATGAAAAACTGTTTTTT.

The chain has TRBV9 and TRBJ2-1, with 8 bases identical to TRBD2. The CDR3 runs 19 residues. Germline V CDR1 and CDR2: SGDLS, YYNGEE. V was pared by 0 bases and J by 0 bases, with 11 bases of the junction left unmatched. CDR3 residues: CASSVGLSGAGASYNEQFF. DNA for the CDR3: TGTGCCAGCAGCGTAGGGCTTAGCGGAGCGGGGGCCTCCTACAATGAGCAGTTCTTC.

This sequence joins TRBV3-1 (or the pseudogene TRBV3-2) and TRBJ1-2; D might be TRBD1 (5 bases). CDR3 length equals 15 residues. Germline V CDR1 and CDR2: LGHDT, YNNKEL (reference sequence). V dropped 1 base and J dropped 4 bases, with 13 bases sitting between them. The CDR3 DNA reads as TGTGCCAGCAGCCAAGTCTTTCAGGGCAGCTATGGCTACACCTTC. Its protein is CASSQVFQGSYGYTF.

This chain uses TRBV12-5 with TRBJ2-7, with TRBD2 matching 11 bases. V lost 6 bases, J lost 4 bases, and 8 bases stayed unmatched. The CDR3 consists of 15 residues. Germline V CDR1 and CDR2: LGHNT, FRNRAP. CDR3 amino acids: CASGPYGTSGYEQYF. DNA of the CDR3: TGTGCTAGTGGCCCATATGGGACTAGCGGATACGAGCAGTACTTC.

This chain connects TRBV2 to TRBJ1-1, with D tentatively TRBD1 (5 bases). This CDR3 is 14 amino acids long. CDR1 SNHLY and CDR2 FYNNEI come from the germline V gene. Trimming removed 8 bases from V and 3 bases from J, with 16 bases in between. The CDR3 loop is CASCRLWGDTEAFF. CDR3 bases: TGTGCCAGCTGTCGGTTATGGGGGGACACTGAAGCTTTCTTT.

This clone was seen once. The CDR3 region has the DNA TGTGCCAGCAGCGTAGCTTGGGGGACGAGGGTGAACACCGGGGAGCTGTTTTTT. Protein product: CASSVAWGTRVNTGELFF. The rearrangement joins TRBV9 to TRBJ2-2, with D perhaps TRBD1 or TRBD2 (5 bases each). CDR1 SGDLS and CDR2 YYNGEE come from the germline V gene. V was trimmed by 0 bases and J by 1 base, leaving 16 bases between them. The CDR3 extends over 18 amino acids.